This is a list of T cell receptor beta chains from one sample in a study of early T cells in non-severe SARS-CoV-2 infection. Via MiXCR, TCRdb re-called the 5' RACE reads, giving one row per CDR3 protein. This repertoire shows 80,000 to 95,000 distinct CDR3 sequences, roughly an eighth found once; its top ten account for over 1.2%. Specimen: whole blood. The receptors stem from an adult who was a healthcare worker with PCR-confirmed SARS-CoV-2 infection or an uninfected control (not recorded which). Each CDR3 is given with its conserved first and last residue.

>TRBV10-3
CAISARVNYEQYF
>TRBV11-2
CASSIRQGTTEAFF
>TRBV3-1
CASSQDLAGDTQYF
>TRBV29-1
CSVEDSRDSYNEQFF
>TRBV10-2
CASLQGEKLFF
>TRBV29-1
CSGGRQNTEAFF
>TRBV30
CAWSLTAGNQPQHF
>TRBV7-6
CASSRVAGGGTDTQYF
>TRBV9
CASRAKQFF
>TRBV11-1
CASSLRAGGPDTQYF
>TRBV5-6
CASSLVQAGYQETQYF
>TRBV18
CASSQGTLNTEAFF
>TRBV6-1
CASSEVQVNTGELFF
>TRBV3-1
CASSQAGSRETQYF
>TRBV7-8
CASSLVGGSPSNQPQHF
>TRBV12-3/TRBV12-4
CASSLGRDPRTIYF
>TRBV27
CASRVGSNQPQHF
>TRBV7-9
CASTASGALYNEQFF
>TRBV7-9
CASSLVAGTGGYSNQPQHF
>TRBV14
CASSFPGSTQYF
>TRBV4-1
CASSQVLERTDTQYF
>TRBV3-1
CASRDPRHYNEQFF
>TRBV7-2
CASSLERRFGTFF
>TRBV7-9
CASSYSWGSEAFF
>TRBV18
CASSQGGANQPQHF
>TRBV12-3/TRBV12-4
CASSLIADYGYTF
>TRBV27
CASKRGGYNEQFF
>TRBV20-1
CSASSNGGGGIMETQYF
>TRBV7-8
CASSPQTGEETQYF
>TRBV11-2
CASSSPGTSVTDTQYF
>TRBV11-2
CASSRVGNTQYF
>TRBV29-1
CSGQGMIETQYF
>TRBV30
CAWSLGGYGYTF
>TRBV20-1
CSASWRGGYEQYF
>TRBV6-5
CASSIRGLGYNSPLHF
>TRBV29-1
CSALTGIDTEAFF
>TRBV11-2
CASSPPRLADILANEQFF
>TRBV3-2
CASSQDRGTRTGAEFF
>TRBV29-1
CSVRLAGATGELFF
>TRBV6-2/TRBV6-3
CASSYEGQGQSYTF
>TRBV7-2
CASSFYGGGAREQFF
>TRBV4-2
CASSQEIAGGAYEQYF
>TRBV20-1
CSARDPHHNSPLHF
>TRBV20-1
CSASHRGEQYF